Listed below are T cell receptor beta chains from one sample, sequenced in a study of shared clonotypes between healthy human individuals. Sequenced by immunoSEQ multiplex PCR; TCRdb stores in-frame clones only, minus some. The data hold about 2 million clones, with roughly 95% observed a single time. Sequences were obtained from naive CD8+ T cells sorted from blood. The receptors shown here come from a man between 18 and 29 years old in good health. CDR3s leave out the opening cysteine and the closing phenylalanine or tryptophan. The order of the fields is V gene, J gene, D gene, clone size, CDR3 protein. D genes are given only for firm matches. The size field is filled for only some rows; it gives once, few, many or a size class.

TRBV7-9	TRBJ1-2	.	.	ASSLGAQVYGYT
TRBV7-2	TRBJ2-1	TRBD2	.	ASSLDVIAGDEQF
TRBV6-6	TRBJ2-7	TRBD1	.	ASSITGGYEQY
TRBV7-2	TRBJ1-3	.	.	ASSRTVLSGNTIY
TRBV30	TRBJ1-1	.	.	AWSEGFEAF
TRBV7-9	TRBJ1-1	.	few	ASSLEQGGMNTEAF
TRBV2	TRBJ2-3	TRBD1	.	ASEDRERPDTQY
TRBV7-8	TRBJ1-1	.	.	ASSPVLGGTEAF
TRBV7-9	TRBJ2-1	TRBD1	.	ASSTGQGGVSDNEQF
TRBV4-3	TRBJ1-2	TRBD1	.	ASSLGQGSFYT
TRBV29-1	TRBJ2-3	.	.	SVVSRADTQY
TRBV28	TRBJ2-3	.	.	ASSYRVSDTQY
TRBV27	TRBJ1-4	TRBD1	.	ASSLGQGAGEKLF
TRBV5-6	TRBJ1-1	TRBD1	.	ASSPPGGGGGTEAF
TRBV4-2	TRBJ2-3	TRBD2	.	ASSQDSLAGGPGTQY
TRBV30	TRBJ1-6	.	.	AWGPDSPLH
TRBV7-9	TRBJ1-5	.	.	ASSTSNQPQH
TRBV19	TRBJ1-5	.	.	ASTDGNQPQH
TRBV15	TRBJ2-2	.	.	ATSRDTGELF
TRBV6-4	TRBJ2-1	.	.	ASSPPMGEKSYNEQF
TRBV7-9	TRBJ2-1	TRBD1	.	ASSSTLGTGFYNEQF
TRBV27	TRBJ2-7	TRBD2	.	ASAPGGHYEQY
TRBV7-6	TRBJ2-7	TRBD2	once	ASSFTGGGADEQY
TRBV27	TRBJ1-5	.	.	ASSLGENQPQH
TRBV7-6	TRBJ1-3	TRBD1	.	ASSRDRSSGNTIY
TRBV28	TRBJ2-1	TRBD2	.	ASSPPFLPLAEAHNEQF
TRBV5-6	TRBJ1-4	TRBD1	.	ASSSDRGEKLF
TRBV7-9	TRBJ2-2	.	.	ASSLSWDGNTGELF
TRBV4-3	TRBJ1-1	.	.	ASSQDLAAAEAF
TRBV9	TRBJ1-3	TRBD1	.	ASSVERGLVGNTIY
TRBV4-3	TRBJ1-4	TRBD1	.	ASSPSGTENEKLF
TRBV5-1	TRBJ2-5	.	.	ASSLETRQETQY
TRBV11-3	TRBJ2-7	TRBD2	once	ASSSRLAGGNGEQY
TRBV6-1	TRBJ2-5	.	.	ASSWVAATQETQY
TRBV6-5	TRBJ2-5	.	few	ASSYSRETQY
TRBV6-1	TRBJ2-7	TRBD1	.	ASRPGGYEQY
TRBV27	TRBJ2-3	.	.	ASSSLGAQRDTQY
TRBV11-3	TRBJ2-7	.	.	ASSYGVGYEQY
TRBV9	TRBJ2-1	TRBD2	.	ASSVDVGWVAGENEQF
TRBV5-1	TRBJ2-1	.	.	ASSLVLDSEQF
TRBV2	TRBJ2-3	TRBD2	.	ASSPAGGADTQY
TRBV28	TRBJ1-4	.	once	ASSSRVKLF
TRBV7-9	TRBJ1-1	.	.	ASSTGPGVHTEAF
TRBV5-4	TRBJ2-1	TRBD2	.	ASRWRLAGDSYNEQF
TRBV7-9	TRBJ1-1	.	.	ASSFGDGQSF
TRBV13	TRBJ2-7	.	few	ASSLVSSYEQY
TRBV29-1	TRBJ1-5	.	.	SVLSGGRQH
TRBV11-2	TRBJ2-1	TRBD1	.	ASSLTTGQANEQF
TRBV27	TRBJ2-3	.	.	ASRGDGTSTDTQY
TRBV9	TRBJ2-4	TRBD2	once	ASSVDEREGHRLD